A single sample is the source of the 19 T cell receptor beta chains below, sequenced in a study of CD8+ T cells in alopecia areata. Extraction and reverse transcription of RNA yielded cDNA as the sequencing template. Assay used: immunoSEQ multiplex PCR; TCRdb lists only in-frame clones, some missing. The table includes 190,000 or so clones, roughly 53% detected once. Treatment reported: oral pan-JAK inhibitor, 5-10 mg twice daily. The specimen was CD8+ T cells sorted from blood, collected at week 24, from a patient treated with tofacitinib. The receptors were gathered from a human donor with alopecia areata.

This chain joins TRBV5-4 and TRBJ2-7; D gene uncertain. Germline V CDR1 and CDR2: SGHNT, YYREEE (reference sequence). The CDR3 runs 12 residues. Trimming took 4 bases from V and 6 from J, leaving 11 bases between them. CDR3 bases: TGTGCCAGCAGCCCCCGGCCCGGCGAGCAGTACTTC. Residues: CASSPRPGEQYF.

The V gene is TRBV10-2, the J gene TRBJ1-4; no clear D. V was clipped by 8 bases and J by 5 bases, with 9 bases between them. CDR1 WSHSY and CDR2 SAAADI come from the germline V gene. CDR3 length: 12 residues. The CDR3 DNA reads TGCGCCAGCTCCGGACGAAATGAAAAACTGTTTTTT. The encoded protein is CASSGRNEKLFF.

The chain is built from TRBV10-1 and TRBJ1-5, with 8 bases lining up with TRBD1. V dropped 2 bases and J dropped 4; count of bases not matched to a gene: 4. There are 15 residues in the CDR3. Germline V gives CDR1 WNHNN, CDR2 SYGVQD (reference sequence). The CDR3 loop is CASSEGTGPNQPQHF. CDR3 bases: TGCGCCAGCAGTGAGGGGACAGGACCAAATCAGCCCCAGCATTTT.

This clone was recorded a few times. In DNA form, the CDR3 reads TGTGCCAGCTTCCGGACAGGGGTCGTTGAAGCTTTCTTT. Its translation: CASFRTGVVEAFF. V and J are TRBV6-5 and TRBJ1-1, with 9 bases aligning to TRBD1. The CDR3 length is 13 residues. In germline, CDR1 is MNHEY, CDR2 SVGAGI. The trim removed 8 bases at V and 7 bases at J, leaving 8 bases unmatched.

This clone was detected a few times. The chain is built from TRBV6-1 and TRBJ1-5, with D possibly matching TRBD1 (6 bases). The V gene lost 1 base and the J gene lost 3 bases, with 13 bases spanning the gap. Germline CDR1 and CDR2: MNHNS and SASEGT. This CDR3 has 16 amino acids. This chain's CDR3 is CASSEVWQGYNQPQHF. CDR3 coding DNA: TGTGCCAGCAGTGAAGTGTGGCAGGGGTACAATCAGCCCCAGCATTTT.

The gene calls are TRBV7-8 and TRBJ2-5; possibly TRBD1 or TRBD2 for D (5 bases each). Germline lookup yields CDR1 SGHVS and CDR2 FQNEAQ. The CDR3 covers 15 residues. V dropped 2 bases and J dropped 1 base, with 11 bases sitting between them. The CDR3 spells CASSLPSGPQETQYF. For the CDR3, the DNA is TGTGCCAGCAGCTTACCGTCGGGGCCCCAAGAGACCCAGTACTTC.

This clone appeared a few times. The V gene is TRBV13, the J gene TRBJ2-7; 8 bases agree with TRBD1. Trimming cost V 5 bases and J 3 bases; bases outside gene matches: 6. In germline, CDR1 is PRHDT, CDR2 FYEKMQ (reference sequence). This CDR3 is 14 amino acids long. The CDR3 loop reads CASSGGQAFYEQYF. CDR3 DNA: TGTGCCAGCAGCGGGGGACAGGCCTTCTACGAGCAGTACTTC. The full variable domain, rest sourced from reference TRBV13 and TRBJ2-7, is AAGVIQSPRHLIKEKRETATLKCYPIPRHDTVYWYQQGPGQDPQFLISFYEKMQSDKGSIPDRFSAQQFSDYHSELNMSSLELGDSALYFCASSGGQAFYEQYFGPGTRLTVT.

The chain carries TRBV5-1 and TRBJ2-1; TRBD2 might be the D (5 bases). This CDR3 spans 16 amino acids. Trimming removed 5 bases at V and 8 bases at J, with 23 bases between. Germline assignment: CDR1 SGHRS and CDR2 YFSETQ. CDR3 sequence reads: CASSTRTSFYVDEQFF. CDR3 in DNA: TGCGCCAGCAGTACCCGCACTAGTTTTTATGTCGATGAGCAGTTCTTC.

The rearrangement uses TRBV30 and TRBJ2-1, with 14 bases that match TRBD2. CDR1 is GTSNPN, CDR2 SVGIG, per germline (reference sequence). The CDR3 is 14 residues long. V lost 3 bases to trimming and J lost 7 bases; unmatched junction nucleotides: 2. The CDR3 DNA reads TGTGCCTGGAGCGGACTAGCGGGGGGTAATGAGCAGTTCTTC. Protein: CAWSGLAGGNEQFF.

This clone has more than one count but fewer than ten. The chain recombines TRBV7-6 with TRBJ1-5; D unclear. Trimming removed 2 bases from V and 2 bases from J, with 10 bases in between. CDR1 and CDR2 (germline): SGHVS, FNYEAQ. The CDR3 consists of 15 residues. Here the CDR3 DNA reads TGTGCCAGCAGCTTAAACCCTCGGGGCAATCAGCCCCAGCATTTT. It translates to CASSLNPRGNQPQHF.

The J gene is TRBJ2-2, the V gene TRBV27, with D perhaps matching TRBD2 (6 bases). The length of the CDR3 is 17 residues. Trimming took off 4 bases at V and 6 bases at J, with 21 bases between the two ends. The germline V gene encodes CDR1 MNHEY and CDR2 SMNVEV (reference sequence). The CDR3 here is CASSSLQTSIGPGELFF. The CDR3 nucleotides read TGTGCCAGCAGTTCCCTACAGACTAGTATTGGCCCCGGGGAGCTGTTTTTT.

The chain has TRBV9 and TRBJ2-3, with D maybe TRBD2 (5 bases). Germline V gene data show CDR1 as SGDLS and CDR2 as YYNGEE. V was clipped by 0 bases and J by 4 bases, with 6 bases between them. The CDR3 is made up of 13 amino acids. The CDR3 sequence is CASSVVSADTQYF. The CDR3 coding sequence is TGTGCCAGCAGCGTAGTTAGCGCAGATACGCAGTATTTT.

The chain links TRBV19 to TRBJ1-5, with a possible D match to TRBD1 (6 bases). V was clipped by 6 bases and J by 5 bases, with 17 bases between them. CDR1 and CDR2 (germline): LNHDA, SQIVND (reference sequence). The CDR3 spans 15 residues. CDR3 protein: CASSSRRDTYQPQHF. The CDR3 bases are TGTGCCAGTAGCTCCCGGAGGGACACCTATCAGCCCCAGCATTTT. The full variable domain, rest sourced from reference TRBV19 and TRBJ1-5, is DGGITQSPKYLFRKEGQNVTLSCEQNLNHDAMYWYRQDPGQGLRLIYYSQIVNDFQKGDIAEGYSVSREKKESFPLTVTSAQKNPTAFYLCASSSRRDTYQPQHFGDGTRLSIL.

Regarding this clone: The junction does not match germline at one end; this may be a read error. V and J are TRBV29-1 and TRBJ1-2, with 9 bases matching TRBD1. CDR1 is SQVTM and CDR2 is ANQGSEA in the germline V gene. The CDR3 covers 16 residues. This chain's CDR3 is CSAHRIDFFGTGREVF. In DNA form, the CDR3 reads TGCAGCGCCCACCGGATTGACTTTTTCGGGACAGGGCGAGAAGTCTTC.

The chain carries TRBV2 and TRBJ2-1, with TRBD2 identical over 8 bases. Germline CDR1 is SNHLY and CDR2 is FYNNEI. The CDR3 totals 18 residues. Losses at the gene ends were 1 base for V and 5 bases for J; bases not matched to a gene: 13. CDR3 sequence reads: CASSEGPGGAIMNNEQFF. CDR3 nucleotides: TGTGCCAGCAGTGAAGGTCCCGGGGGGGCCATCATGAACAATGAGCAGTTCTTC.

The sample holds one count of this clone. The chain employs TRBV7-9 and TRBJ2-7; 7 nucleotides agree with TRBD1. This CDR3 has 15 amino acids. The V gene end was trimmed by 4 bases and the J gene end by 3 bases; junction bases not matched to a gene: 9. CDR1 is SEHNR, CDR2 FQNEAQ, per germline (reference sequence). This CDR3 reads CASSSTTGAVYEQYF. For the CDR3, the DNA is TGTGCCAGCAGCTCAACAACAGGGGCGGTCTACGAGCAGTACTTC.

This sequence joins TRBV20-1 and TRBJ1-2; D gene uncertain. The CDR3 is 8 amino acids. Germline CDR1 reads DFQATT; CDR2 reads SNEGSKA (reference sequence). CDR3 loop: CKAGGYTF. CDR3 nucleotide sequence: TGCAAGGCGGGAGGCTACACCTTC.

This sequence joins TRBV19 and TRBJ1-1, with D perhaps TRBD1 (5 bases). With 4 bases removed from V and 1 base from J, the gap between germline ends came to 13 bases. Germline V gene sequence: CDR1 LNHDA, CDR2 SQIVND (reference sequence). The CDR3 length is 15 residues. DNA for the CDR3: TGTGCCAGTAGTACACACCACACAGGGAACACTGAAGCTTTCTTT. Its protein is CASSTHHTGNTEAFF.

The gene calls are TRBV27 and TRBJ2-7; the D is unclear. CDR1 and CDR2 from the germline V gene are MNHEY and SMNVEV (reference sequence). The CDR3 has 15 amino acids. V was shortened by 2 bases and J by 0 bases, with 11 bases between the two germline ends. The CDR3, as DNA: TGTGCCAGCAGTTTAAGTATTCCAAGCTCCTACGAGCAGTACTTC. This sequence encodes CASSLSIPSSYEQYF.